This T cell receptor (beta chain) was documented in a study of T cell changes during pregnancy in multiple sclerosis. Germline V gives CDR1 MNHNS, CDR2 SASEGT. V was trimmed by 1 base and J by 5 bases, leaving 15 bases between them. This CDR3 has 15 residues. In this sample, this clone turned up once. Sequencing was performed with immunoSEQ multiplex PCR; in TCRdb, only in-frame clones are kept and a portion is missing. The sample includes 20,000 or so clones, about 90% of them seen just once. This TCR was sampled from a female donor in good health, enrolled as a control in a pregnancy study. The sequences come from CD8+ T cells from peripheral blood mononuclear cells, collected in the second trimester of pregnancy. J is TRBJ2-7 and V is TRBV6-1, with D perhaps matching TRBD1 (6 bases). The CDR3 is CASSEETGSGDEQYF. CDR3 bases: TGTGCCAGCAGTGAAGAAACAGGGTCTGGGGACGAGCAGTACTTC.